This T cell receptor beta chain was sequenced in a study of post-analysis software for immune sequencing data. Whole-study findings and limits: The study found TRBV5-6, TRBV5-1 and TRBV20-1 among five TRBV segments more frequent in patients than controls.

Unique molecular identifiers had been added to the TCR beta cDNA libraries. Around 460,000 cDNA molecules came from roughly 1 to 10 million T cells. TCRdb ran MiXCR on the PCR reads and lists one entry per CDR3 protein. The data show fewer than 600,000 distinct CDR3 sequences, nearly 45% seen once. In its sample, this clonotype was seen once. The target antigen is unknown. Germline V gene data show CDR1 as MNHNY and CDR2 as SVGAGI (reference sequence). V was pared by 10 bases and J by 4 bases, with 16 bases between. This CDR3 contains 14 residues. The chain carries TRBV6-6 and TRBJ1-4; D not certain. The clonotype was recovered from a girl aged 10 to 17 with multiple sclerosis. Input material: blood. DNA for the CDR3: TGTGCCACCACGAGCAGAGAGGTTAATGAAAAACTGTTTTTT. This encodes CATTSREVNEKLFF.